Shown below are 19 T cell receptor beta chains from a single sample sequenced in a study of shared clonotypes between healthy human individuals. CD45RO negativity and positive selection for CCR7 defined naive CD8 cells, a population that excluded terminally differentiated effector memory CD45RA+ cells. Only in-frame clones appear in the TCRdb table, and some are missing; sequencing was by immunoSEQ multiplex PCR. The sample includes approximately 810,000 clones, about 92% of them seen just once. Sequencing was carried out using naive CD8+ T cells sorted from blood. Source of these receptors: a young man in good health.

The chain couples TRBV7-9 to TRBJ2-6; 11 nucleotides match TRBD2. V gave up 4 bases and J gave up 3 bases; unmatched junction bases: 8. Looked up from germline, CDR1 is SEHNR and CDR2 is FQNEAQ (reference sequence). This CDR3 has 18 residues. The CDR3 sequence is CASSSFTSGSVGANVLTF. The CDR3 DNA follows: TGTGCCAGCAGCTCCTTTACTAGCGGGAGCGTTGGGGCCAACGTCCTGACTTTC.

This rearrangement joins TRBV27 to TRBJ2-3; D tentatively fits TRBD1 or TRBD2 (5 bases each). With 3 bases removed from V and 2 bases from J, the gap between germline ends came to 12 bases. Germline V gene lookup returns CDR1 MNHEY and CDR2 SMNVEV (reference sequence). This CDR3 comprises 15 residues. DNA of the CDR3: TGTGCCAGCAGTTTTACCTTTGGGACCACAGATACGCAGTATTTT. Its translation: CASSFTFGTTDTQYF.

This chain connects TRBV29-1 to TRBJ2-7; D is perhaps TRBD2 (5 bases). The germline CDR1 and CDR2 sequences are SQVTM and ANQGSEA. CDR3 size: 13 residues. V dropped 5 bases and J dropped 3 bases, with 14 bases sitting between them. CDR3 nucleotide sequence: TGCAGCGTTAGAGGGCAGGACCACTACGAGCAGTACTTC. Translated: CSVRGQDHYEQYF.

The genes are TRBV4-3 and TRBJ2-1, with D possibly matching TRBD2 (5 bases). CDR3 length: 14 residues. Trimming cost V 0 bases and J 3 bases, with 6 bases left between them. The germline gives CDR1 LGHNA, CDR2 YSLEER. This CDR3 reads CASSQDEGYNEQFF. As DNA, the CDR3 is TGCGCCAGCAGCCAAGATGAGGGCTACAATGAGCAGTTCTTC.

The genes are TRBV4-3 and TRBJ2-7; no reliable D call. From germline, CDR1 is LGHNA and CDR2 YSLEER. The CDR3 loop spans 11 amino acids. V dropped 2 bases and J dropped 6 bases, with 5 bases sitting between them. CDR3 DNA: TGCGCCAGCAGCCAAACGGGCGAGCAGTACTTC. This encodes CASSQTGEQYF.

J is TRBJ2-7 and V is TRBV7-2; 7 bases line up with TRBD2. J lost 3 bases, V lost 2 bases, and 7 bases had no gene match. The CDR3 has 15 amino acids. Germline V gene sequence: CDR1 SGHTA, CDR2 FQGNSA. The CDR3: CASSLWASGNYEQYF. For the CDR3, the DNA is TGTGCCAGCAGCTTATGGGCTAGCGGAAACTACGAGCAGTACTTC.

This clone was seen once. V and J are TRBV28 and TRBJ2-3; D possibly corresponds to TRBD2 (6 bases). The V gene's germline CDR1 is MDHEN and CDR2 SYDVKM. This CDR3 is 17 amino acids long. V was shortened by 2 bases and J by 1 base, with 16 bases between the two germline ends. CDR3 amino acids: CASSLGVEGGGTDTQYF. CDR3 nucleotide sequence: TGTGCCAGCAGTTTAGGGGTTGAGGGAGGAGGCACAGATACGCAGTATTTT. The full variable domain, its missing parts supplied by reference TRBV28 and TRBJ2-3, is DVKVTQSSRYLVKRTGEKVFLECVQDMDHENMFWYRQDPGLGLRLIYFSYDVKMKEKGDIPEGYSVSREKKERFSLILESASTNQTSMYLCASSLGVEGGGTDTQYFGPGTRLTVL.

V gene TRBV7-9 combines with J gene TRBJ2-3; 7 bases map to TRBD1. This CDR3 contains 18 residues. In germline, CDR1 is SEHNR, CDR2 FQNEAQ (reference sequence). V trimming: 2 bases; J trimming: 2 bases; junction bases outside the gene matches: 13. Here the CDR3 reads CASSLNPNRQGPTDTQYF. CDR3 coding DNA: TGTGCCAGCAGCTTAAACCCTAACCGACAGGGCCCCACAGATACGCAGTATTTT.

This chain connects TRBV4-1 to TRBJ2-5; D perhaps matches TRBD1 (5 bases). The CDR3 spans 19 residues. Germline V gene data show CDR1 as MGHRA and CDR2 as YSYEKL. The germline V and J ends were trimmed by 1 base and 4 bases, with 25 bases remaining between them. CDR3 amino acids: CASSQGPLGQEDTSETQYF. In DNA, the CDR3 is TGCGCCAGCAGCCAAGGCCCCTTAGGACAAGAGGACACCTCAGAGACCCAGTACTTC.

The gene calls are TRBV30 and TRBJ2-1; D not certain. This CDR3 has 13 residues. Germline V gene data show CDR1 as GTSNPN and CDR2 as SVGIG (reference sequence). The V gene lost 5 bases and the J gene lost 3 bases, with 11 bases spanning the gap. In DNA, the CDR3 is TGTGCCTGGGGGTGGGTTGGCTACAATGAGCAGTTCTTC. It yields the protein CAWGWVGYNEQFF. Together with reference TRBV30 and TRBJ2-1, the CDR3 gives the full variable domain: SQTIHQWPATLVQPVGSPLSLECTVEGTSNPNLYWYRQAAGRGLQLLFYSVGIGQISSEVPQNLSASRPQDRQFILSSKKLLLSDSGFYLCAWGWVGYNEQFFGPGTRLTVL.

This chain connects TRBV7-8 to TRBJ1-5, with D possibly being TRBD1 (5 bases). The length of the CDR3 is 14 residues. V lost 7 bases and J lost 3, with 13 bases in between. Looked up from germline, CDR1 is SGHVS and CDR2 is FQNEAQ. The CDR3 nucleotides read TGTGCCAGCACCGCGGGGGGTTACAATCAGCCCCAGCATTTT. It specifies CASTAGGYNQPQHF.

The CDR3 reads CASSLKGRGTYEQYF. CDR3 sequence (DNA): TGTGCCAGCAGTTTAAAAGGCAGGGGGACCTACGAGCAGTACTTC. This chain uses TRBV27 with TRBJ2-7; 7 positions match TRBD1. Germline CDR1 reads MNHEY; CDR2 reads SMNVEV (reference sequence). The V gene end was trimmed by 2 bases and the J gene end by 2 bases; junction bases not matched to a gene: 6. The CDR3 is made up of 15 amino acids.

J is TRBJ2-7 and V is TRBV25-1, with 8 bases that match TRBD1. Trimming at V came to 4 bases and at J to 3 bases, leaving 8 bases not matched to a gene. The CDR3 extends over 15 amino acids. Per the germline V gene, CDR1 is MGHDK and CDR2 is SYGVNS. In nucleotides, the CDR3 is TGTGCCAGCAGTGTCTCCGGGACAGGTTACTACGAGCAGTACTTC. Protein: CASSVSGTGYYEQYF.

The gene calls are TRBV7-9 and TRBJ2-2, with 8 bases aligning to TRBD2. CDR3 length: 15 residues. CDR1 and CDR2 from the germline V gene are SEHNR and FQNEAQ (reference sequence). The V and J ends lost 0 bases and 4 bases, in that order; junction bases with no gene match: 1. This CDR3 is CASSLAREGTGELFF. In DNA, the CDR3 is TGTGCCAGCAGCTTAGCCCGGGAGGGCACCGGGGAGCTGTTTTTT.

This sequence joins TRBV5-1 and TRBJ2-7; the match to TRBD1 covers 7 bases. Trimming removed 5 bases from V and 3 bases from J; junction bases left unmatched: 8. This CDR3 is built from 14 residues. Germline-derived CDR1 and CDR2 are SGHRS and YFSETQ. In DNA form, the CDR3 reads TGCGCCAGCAGTGACGTAGGGGGCTTCTACGAGCAGTACTTC. It specifies CASSDVGGFYEQYF.

On this clone itself: The same CDR3 can be traced to other DNA sequences in this sample. This chain connects TRBV7-9 to TRBJ2-7; no reliable D call. The CDR3 has 12 residues. Trimming cost V 0 bases and J 2 bases, with 2 bases left between them. Germline V lookup: CDR1 SEHNR, CDR2 FQNEAQ (reference sequence). The CDR3 loop is CASSLAAYEQYF. The CDR3 coding sequence is TGTGCCAGCAGCTTAGCTGCCTACGAGCAGTACTTC.

As regards this clone: At the DNA level, this CDR3 is encoded by other sequences in the same sample as well. This chain connects TRBV4-1 to TRBJ2-7; 7 positions match TRBD1. The CDR3 is made up of 14 amino acids. Per germline, CDR1 MGHRA and CDR2 YSYEKL. Trimming at V came to 3 bases and at J to 3 bases, leaving 5 bases not matched to a gene. The CDR3 sequence is CASSQPGQVYEQYF. In nucleotides, the CDR3 is TGCGCCAGCAGCCAGCCAGGACAGGTCTACGAGCAGTACTTC.

The gene calls are TRBV27 and TRBJ2-2, with TRBD1 identical over 9 bases. The CDR3 runs to 16 residues. V lost 1 base and J lost 4; bases outside the gene matches: 4. Germline V gene data show CDR1 as MNHEY and CDR2 as SMNVEV (reference sequence). CDR3 nucleotide sequence: TGTGCCAGCAGTTTATTAGGGGGACAGGGCACCGGGGAGCTGTTTTTT. Protein: CASSLLGGQGTGELFF.

This chain joins TRBV19 and TRBJ2-2, with 9 bases matching TRBD1. The CDR3 loop spans 19 amino acids. CDR1 and CDR2 (germline): LNHDA, SQIVND (reference sequence). Unmatched junction bases numbered 18, after V lost 4 bases and J lost 6 bases. CDR3 sequence reads: CASSNPPPGQGINAGELFF. CDR3 DNA: TGTGCCAGTAGTAACCCCCCTCCGGGACAGGGAATCAACGCCGGGGAGCTGTTTTTT.